This T cell receptor (beta chain) was obtained from a study of blood T cell repertoires in COVID-19. Whole-study context: Specimens from acute and convalescent COVID-19 originated in the United States, Italy and Spain. T cells, B-cell-depleted T cells, or PBMCs provided the cDNA or gDNA that served as material.

V lost 2 bases to trimming and J lost 7 bases, with 18 bases between them. The CDR3 runs 16 residues. CDR1 is MGHRA, CDR2 YSYEKL, per germline. Generated by immunoSEQ multiplex PCR, the TCRdb table keeps only in-frame clones and is missing some. Counted here are roughly 53,000 clones, roughly 87% occurring once; the ten biggest clones make up about 1.6%. The chain carries TRBV4-1 and TRBJ2-1, with D perhaps TRBD2 (5 bases). The sequencing sample was made of peripheral blood. The clonotype was recovered from a man aged 60 to 75 with acute or convalescent COVID-19. This chain's CDR3 is CASSQPTGITGNEQFF. The CDR3 DNA reads as TGCGCCAGCAGCCAACCGACGGGAATCACGGGAAATGAGCAGTTCTTC.